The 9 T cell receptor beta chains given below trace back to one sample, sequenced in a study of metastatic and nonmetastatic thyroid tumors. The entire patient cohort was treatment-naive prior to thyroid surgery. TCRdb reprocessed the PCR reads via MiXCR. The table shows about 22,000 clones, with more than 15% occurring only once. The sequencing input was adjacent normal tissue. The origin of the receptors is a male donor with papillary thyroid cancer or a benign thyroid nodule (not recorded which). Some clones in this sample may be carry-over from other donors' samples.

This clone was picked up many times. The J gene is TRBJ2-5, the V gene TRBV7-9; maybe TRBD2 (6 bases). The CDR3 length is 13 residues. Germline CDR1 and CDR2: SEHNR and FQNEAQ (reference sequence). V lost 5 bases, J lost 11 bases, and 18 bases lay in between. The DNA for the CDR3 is TGTGCCAGCAGCGCCGGGACTGGGTTTCTACAGTACTTC. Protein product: CASSAGTGFLQYF.

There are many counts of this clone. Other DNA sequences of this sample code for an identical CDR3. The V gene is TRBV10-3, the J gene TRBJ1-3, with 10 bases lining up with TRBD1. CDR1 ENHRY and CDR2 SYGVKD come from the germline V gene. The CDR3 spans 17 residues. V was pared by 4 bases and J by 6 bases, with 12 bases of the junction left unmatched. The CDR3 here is CAISVLDRGFGENTIYF. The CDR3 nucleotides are TGTGCCATCAGTGTGTTGGACAGGGGGTTTGGGGAAAACACCATATATTTT.

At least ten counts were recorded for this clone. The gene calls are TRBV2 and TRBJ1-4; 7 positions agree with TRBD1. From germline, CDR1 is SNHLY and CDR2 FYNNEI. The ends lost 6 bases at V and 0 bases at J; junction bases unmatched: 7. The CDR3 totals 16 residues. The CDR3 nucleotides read TGTGCCAGCAGGTCAACAGGGGTCTCAACTAATGAAAAACTGTTTTTT. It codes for CASRSTGVSTNEKLFF.

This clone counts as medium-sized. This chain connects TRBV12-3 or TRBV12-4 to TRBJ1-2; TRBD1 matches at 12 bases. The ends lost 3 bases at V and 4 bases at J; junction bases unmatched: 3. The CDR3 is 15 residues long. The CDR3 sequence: CASSLGQGAFYGYTF. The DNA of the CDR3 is TGTGCCAGCAGTTTGGGACAGGGGGCCTTCTATGGCTACACCTTC.

CDR3 residues: CASSLGGGGIRDYEQYF. The CDR3, as DNA: TGTGCCAGCAGTTTAGGAGGGGGCGGTATCAGGGACTACGAGCAGTACTTC. The chain carries TRBV27 and TRBJ2-7, with D possibly being TRBD1 (7 bases). Per the germline V gene, CDR1 is MNHEY and CDR2 is SMNVEV (reference sequence). The CDR3 spans 17 residues. The V end lost 2 bases, the J end lost 3 bases, and 20 bases lay between the germline ends.

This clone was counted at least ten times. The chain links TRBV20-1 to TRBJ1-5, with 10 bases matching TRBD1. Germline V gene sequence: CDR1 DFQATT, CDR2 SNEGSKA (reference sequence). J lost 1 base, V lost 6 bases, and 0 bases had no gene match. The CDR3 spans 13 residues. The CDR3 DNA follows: TGCAGTGCGGGACAGGGGAGCAATCAGCCCCAGCATTTT. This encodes CSAGQGSNQPQHF.

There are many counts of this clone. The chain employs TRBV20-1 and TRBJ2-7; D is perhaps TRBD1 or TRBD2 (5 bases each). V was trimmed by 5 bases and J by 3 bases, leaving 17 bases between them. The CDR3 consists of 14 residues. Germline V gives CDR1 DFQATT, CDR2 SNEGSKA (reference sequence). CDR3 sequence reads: CSAGQRGLYYEQYF. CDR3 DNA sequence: TGCAGTGCTGGACAACGGGGTCTCTACTACGAGCAGTACTTC.

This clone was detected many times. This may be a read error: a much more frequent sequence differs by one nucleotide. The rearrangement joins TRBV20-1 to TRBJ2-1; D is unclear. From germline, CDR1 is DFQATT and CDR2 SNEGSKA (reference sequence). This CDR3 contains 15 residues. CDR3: CSARDLGVSYNEQLF. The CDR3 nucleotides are TGCAGTGCTAGAGATCTTGGGGTTTCCTACAATGAGCAGCTCTTC.

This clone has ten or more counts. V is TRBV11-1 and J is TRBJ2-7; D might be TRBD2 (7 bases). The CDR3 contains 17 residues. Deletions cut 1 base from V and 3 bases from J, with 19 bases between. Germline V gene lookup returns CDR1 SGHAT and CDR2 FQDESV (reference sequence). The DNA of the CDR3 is TGTGCCAGCAGCTTAGAGGGGGGACTACGACCCTACTACGAGCAGTACGTC. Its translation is CASSLEGGLRPYYEQYV.